This TCR beta chain was recovered during a study of PD-L1 blockade in urothelial cancer. Study results and caveats: Those with durable benefit had larger increases in tumor-associated blood clones at 3 weeks.

As regards this clone: Its matching antigen is unknown.

Method: immunoSEQ multiplex PCR; TCRdb's copy keeps in-frame clones and lacks some. Of roughly 130,000 clones listed, approximately 84% were seen once; the top ten hold under 3.5%. The CDR3 sequence is 15 residues long. Germline V lookup: CDR1 SGHRS, CDR2 YFSETQ. The V and J ends lost 4 bases and 2 bases, in that order; junction bases with no gene match: 6. Time point here: pretreatment peripheral blood. Patients presented with locally advanced or metastatic urothelial carcinoma. The chain recombines TRBV5-1 with TRBJ2-7; 10 nucleotides agree with TRBD1. The clonotype was recovered from a man aged 50 or older with urothelial cancer. This material consisted of PBMCs, taken around atezolizumab (anti-PD-L1) treatment. CDR3 residues: CASSPRQGAPYEQYF. CDR3 DNA sequence: TGCGCCAGCAGCCCTCGACAGGGGGCTCCCTACGAGCAGTACTTC.